The 3 T cell receptor beta chains presented below share a single source sample, sequenced in a study of T cell clones after liver transplantation. The assay was immunoSEQ multiplex PCR, and TCRdb's table has in-frame clones only and misses some. The sample contains about 9,800 clones, over 60% of which appear only once. The sequencing used CD8+ T cells from blood, collected at the approximately 16-month timepoint. These receptors were taken from a human patient who received a liver transplant. T cells may partly derive from the graft donor.

This clone is a singleton in its sample. This CDR3 is CASSVGQGDEQFF. CDR3 DNA sequence: TGTGCCAGCAGCGTAGGCCAGGGCGATGAGCAGTTCTTC. V is TRBV9 and J is TRBJ2-1; a possible D gene is TRBD1 (5 bases). The CDR3 spans 13 residues. Trimming took 0 bases from V and 8 from J, leaving 9 bases between them. Germline V gene sequence: CDR1 SGDLS, CDR2 YYNGEE.

This clone was seen only a few times. Other nucleotide sequences in the sample specify the same CDR3. The CDR3 DNA follows: TGCGCCAGCAGCCAAGCAGGAAACACTGAAGCTTTCTTT. Its translation: CASSQAGNTEAFF. The rearrangement joins TRBV4-3 to TRBJ1-1; D remains unclear. CDR1 is LGHNA, CDR2 YSLEER, per germline. Trimming cost V 1 base and J 2 bases, with 5 bases left between them. The length of the CDR3 is 13 residues.

The rearrangement uses TRBV27 and TRBJ1-2; possible D gene TRBD1, 5 bases. Germline CDR1 is MNHEY and CDR2 is SMNVEV (reference sequence). V shed 4 bases and J shed 0 bases, with 9 bases lying between them. The CDR3 consists of 14 residues. The CDR3 loop is CASSYDRANYGYTF. The CDR3 bases are TGTGCCAGCAGTTATGACAGAGCTAACTATGGCTACACCTTC.